This note documents a single T cell receptor (beta chain) sequence. What it recognizes is unknown. This CDR3 spans 15 amino acids. The V segment lost 4 bases and the J segment 2 bases; nucleotides outside the gene matches: 8. Germline CDR1 GTSNPN, CDR2 SVGIG (reference sequence). This entry belongs to a study of T cell responses to AZD1222 COVID-19 vaccine. Overall study findings and caveats: It should be noted that donors were predominantly white British and more often female, and clonal diversity was possibly underestimated. Per reports, nearly half of all spike-specific TCRs target regions that are unmutated in variants. Vaccine-associated CD4 TCRs ranged over spike, dominating at 160-218 and 743-854. Only six individuals given AZD1222 were seropositive at baseline.

Data came from immunoSEQ multiplex PCR; TCRdb stores just in-frame clones and leaves some out. The sample lists around 120,000 clones, just over 85% occurring once. The chain has TRBV30 and TRBJ2-7; TRBD2 agrees at 10 bases. This specimen consisted of peripheral blood, obtained on day 0 of AZD1222 vaccination. The sequence was collected from an adult in good health. DNA of the CDR3: TGTGCCTGGACTAGCGGGAGTGGTCCCGCCTACGAGCAGTACTTC. This encodes CAWTSGSGPAYEQYF.